Below, 21 T cell receptor beta chains from the same sample are listed, as sequenced in a study of beta chain features in type 1 diabetes. As every portion of the isolated RNA was reverse transcribed, the sequencing read expressed TCRB transcripts. Generated by immunoSEQ multiplex PCR, the TCRdb table keeps only in-frame clones and is missing some. The sample yields a few hundred thousand clones, less than 15% seen once. Sequencing was carried out using naive CD4+ T cells from blood. All receptors derive from a woman aged 18-29 years in good health.

Only a few counts were recorded for this clone. CDR3 amino acids: CARTSGDYEQYF. CDR3 bases: TGTGCCCGGACTAGCGGGGATTACGAGCAGTACTTC. This chain links TRBV30 with TRBJ2-7; 12 positions agree with TRBD2. V was pared by 8 bases and J by 4 bases, with 3 bases of the junction left unmatched. The CDR3 is made up of 12 amino acids. In germline, CDR1 is GTSNPN, CDR2 SVGIG (reference sequence).

V and J are TRBV30 and TRBJ2-7; TRBD2 matches 9 bases. V was pared by 5 bases and J by 2 bases, with 4 bases of the junction left unmatched. This CDR3 spans 13 amino acids. Germline-derived CDR1 and CDR2 are GTSNPN and SVGIG (reference sequence). The CDR3 nucleotides read TGTGCCTGGTCGACTAGCGGAACCTACGAGCAGTACTTC. Protein product: CAWSTSGTYEQYF.

This clone has only a few counts. This chain uses TRBV25-1 with TRBJ2-1, with TRBD2 matching 11 bases. With V trimmed by 3 bases and J by 8 bases, 6 bases remained unmatched. Per the germline V gene, CDR1 is MGHDK and CDR2 is SYGVNS. CDR3 size: 15 residues. CDR3 sequence (DNA): TGTGCCAGCAGTGATGGGACTAGCGGAGGGGATGAGCAGTTCTTC. It specifies CASSDGTSGGDEQFF.

The chain couples TRBV28 to TRBJ1-5; TRBD1 is a possible D gene (6 bases). CDR1 is MDHEN and CDR2 is SYDVKM in the germline V gene. The CDR3 has 13 amino acids. V was pared by 10 bases and J by 2 bases, with 12 bases between. DNA of the CDR3: TGTGCCACTAACAGGGACGGCAATCAGCCCCAGCATTTT. The encoded protein is CATNRDGNQPQHF.

This clone has more than one count but fewer than ten. The chain uses TRBV5-1 and TRBJ2-7, with 8 bases lining up with TRBD1. The CDR3 is 14 residues long. Germline loops: CDR1 SGHRS, CDR2 YFSETQ. With V trimmed by 7 bases and J by 3 bases, 9 bases remained unmatched. The CDR3 DNA sequence: TGCGCCAGCGCCAGGCAGGGGGCATTCTACGAGCAGTACTTC. It codes for CASARQGAFYEQYF.

The J gene is TRBJ1-2, the V gene TRBV5-6; 8 bases fit TRBD1. CDR1 and CDR2 from the germline V gene are SGHDT and YYEEEE. This CDR3 comprises 15 residues. Trimming cost V 4 bases and J 2 bases; bases outside gene matches: 7. The DNA of the CDR3 is TGTGCCAGCAGCGATATTACAGGGGGAAACTATGGCTACACCTTC. As protein: CASSDITGGNYGYTF.

There are a few counts of this clone. V is TRBV4-1 and J is TRBJ2-1; 8 positions match TRBD2. J gave up 4 bases and V 1 base, and 3 bases lay outside the gene matches. The CDR3 runs to 15 residues. The germline V gene has CDR1 MGHRA and CDR2 YSYEKL. CDR3 loop: CASSQAGLAYNEQFF. In DNA, the CDR3 is TGCGCCAGCAGCCAAGCAGGACTAGCATACAATGAGCAGTTCTTC.

This clone came up a few times. The rearrangement links TRBV29-1 to TRBJ2-1; 7 bases are a match to TRBD2. The CDR3 runs 14 residues. Germline lookup yields CDR1 SQVTM and CDR2 ANQGSEA. V shed 7 bases, J shed 9 bases, and the junction held 15 bases outside the gene matches. CDR3 coding DNA: TGCAGCGCTGGAGGAGCGGGAAGTTTCACTGAGCAGTTCTTC. It specifies CSAGGAGSFTEQFF.

The chain recombines TRBV30 with TRBJ2-7; D is ambiguous. Trimming removed 1 base from V and 1 base from J, with 5 bases in between. CDR1 is GTSNPN, CDR2 SVGIG, per germline (reference sequence). The CDR3 totals 12 residues. The CDR3 is CAWSGQSYEQYF. For the CDR3, the DNA is TGTGCCTGGAGTGGCCAGTCCTACGAGCAGTACTTC.

This clone has a handful of counts. The chain is built from TRBV30 and TRBJ1-5; a possible D gene is TRBD1 (6 bases). Germline assignment: CDR1 GTSNPN and CDR2 SVGIG (reference sequence). Trimming stripped 1 base from V and 0 bases from J, with 10 bases between. The CDR3 loop spans 15 amino acids. The CDR3 here is CAWSEDRISNQPQHF. The CDR3, as DNA: TGTGCCTGGAGTGAGGACAGAATTAGCAATCAGCCCCAGCATTTT.

The gene calls are TRBV6-5 and TRBJ2-5; 11 bases line up with TRBD1. V shed 4 bases, J shed 5 bases, and the junction held 3 bases outside the gene matches. CDR1 and CDR2 (germline): MNHEY, SVGAGI. The CDR3 extends over 14 amino acids. DNA for the CDR3: TGTGCCAGCAGTTCGGGGACAGGGGGGGAGACCCAGTACTTC. Protein sequence: CASSSGTGGETQYF.

This chain joins TRBV6-5 and TRBJ1-2; 8 bases are shared with TRBD1. V shed 6 bases, J shed 4 bases, and the junction held 10 bases outside the gene matches. The CDR3 extends over 15 amino acids. Per germline, CDR1 MNHEY and CDR2 SVGAGI. The CDR3 loop reads CASSDPGGRIYGYTF. Written as DNA, the CDR3 is TGTGCCAGCAGCGACCCAGGGGGCCGTATCTATGGCTACACCTTC.

J is TRBJ2-1 and V is TRBV4-1; a possible D gene is TRBD2 (6 bases). Germline V gene lookup returns CDR1 MGHRA and CDR2 YSYEKL. The V end lost 0 bases, the J end lost 2 bases, and 11 bases lay between the germline ends. This CDR3 has 16 residues. The CDR3 loop is CASSQDDAGPYNEQFF. DNA of the CDR3: TGCGCCAGCAGCCAAGATGACGCGGGACCCTACAATGAGCAGTTCTTC.

The rearrangement links TRBV30 to TRBJ1-1; unclear D gene. CDR3 size: 11 residues. The V end lost 3 bases, the J end lost 5 bases, and 7 bases lay between the germline ends. Germline V CDR1 and CDR2: GTSNPN, SVGIG (reference sequence). The chain's CDR3 is CAWRARTEAFF. CDR3 bases: TGTGCCTGGAGGGCTAGGACTGAAGCTTTCTTT. The full variable domain, in which reference TRBV30 and TRBJ1-1 provide the parts outside the CDR3, is SQTIHQWPATLVQPVGSPLSLECTVEGTSNPNLYWYRQAAGRGLQLLFYSVGIGQISSEVPQNLSASRPQDRQFILSSKKLLLSDSGFYLCAWRARTEAFFGQGTRLTVV.

Of note for this clone: At the DNA level, this CDR3 is encoded by other sequences in the same sample as well. This chain links TRBV28 with TRBJ1-4; the D gene is possibly TRBD1 (6 bases). Trimming shortened V by 4 bases and J by 4 bases, and 10 bases separated the two germline ends. The CDR3 spans 14 residues. Germline CDR1 MDHEN, CDR2 SYDVKM. This CDR3 is CASSSGQLNEKLFF. The CDR3 nucleotides are TGTGCCAGCAGTTCAGGACAGCTTAATGAAAAACTGTTTTTT.

The chain carries TRBV28 and TRBJ2-1; D is possibly TRBD2 (5 bases). Trimming left V 5 bases short and J 2 bases short, with 13 bases between. The CDR3 totals 15 residues. Germline loops: CDR1 MDHEN, CDR2 SYDVKM. For the CDR3, the DNA is TGTGCCAGCAGTCACGCGGGTCGAGCCTACAATGAGCAGTTCTTC. This encodes CASSHAGRAYNEQFF.

This clone was recorded a few times. The gene calls are TRBV18 and TRBJ1-2; the match to TRBD1 covers 9 bases. CDR1 and CDR2 from the germline V gene are KGHSH and LQKENI. V lost 0 bases and J lost 8; bases outside the gene matches: 4. CDR3 length equals 14 residues. Here the CDR3 reads CASSPPDRGRGYTF. DNA for the CDR3: TGTGCCAGCTCACCACCGGACAGGGGAAGGGGCTACACCTTC.

A few counts support this clone. The chain couples TRBV28 to TRBJ1-2; D possibly corresponds to TRBD1 (6 bases). The CDR3 covers 14 residues. CDR1 and CDR2 from the germline V gene are MDHEN and SYDVKM. V was pared by 6 bases and J by 2 bases, with 13 bases between. The CDR3 nucleotides read TGTGCCAGCAGGACCCCCGGGACAAACTATGGCTACACCTTC. It encodes CASRTPGTNYGYTF.

This clone was seen a handful of times. The V and J genes are TRBV4-3 and TRBJ2-7, with D uncertain. Germline V gene sequence: CDR1 LGHNA, CDR2 YSLEER. This CDR3 has 18 residues. The V gene lost 0 bases and the J gene lost 3 bases, with 21 bases spanning the gap. The DNA of the CDR3 is TGCGCCAGCAGCCAAGATCAGCCCCTCCTAGGAGAGTTCTACGAGCAGTACTTC. It translates to CASSQDQPLLGEFYEQYF.

CDR3 region: CASSQGPPPPVNEKLFF. In DNA, the CDR3 is TGCGCCAGCAGTCAAGGCCCTCCCCCCCCCGTTAACGAAAAACTGTTTTTT. The gene calls are TRBV23-1 and TRBJ1-4; D gene ambiguous. TRBV23-1 is an ORF, and what it does is uncertain. This CDR3 is built from 17 residues. V gave up 2 bases and J gave up 8 bases, with 21 bases separating them.

This clone was seen a few times. This CDR3 is CASSSRDREFNEQFF. DNA of the CDR3: TGTGCCAGCTCATCCCGGGACAGGGAGTTCAATGAGCAGTTCTTC. This sequence joins TRBV18 and TRBJ2-1, with 9 bases lining up with TRBD1. V shed 5 bases and J 6 bases; nucleotides not matched to a gene: 8. CDR1 KGHSH and CDR2 LQKENI come from the germline V gene. CDR3 size: 15 residues.